This entry features one T cell receptor beta chain sequence. As yet, its antigen is unknown. Conversion of TCR transcripts into cDNA relied on 5'RACE template switching, which added a universal primer site and UMIs. TCRdb used MiXCR to reprocess the 5' RACE reads, holding one entry per CDR3 protein. The sample holds hundreds of thousands of distinct CDR3 sequences; roughly 13% are singletons and the top ten take more than 13%. This specimen comes from a study of T cells after yellow fever vaccination. Study-level points and caveats: Reappearing after the booster were most of the clones from primary vaccination (about 96% CD4, around 90% CD8).

This CDR3 has 17 amino acids. Germline V lookup: CDR1 SGHTA, CDR2 FQGNSA. The V segment lost 5 bases and the J segment 6 bases; nucleotides outside the gene matches: 15. The V call is TRBV7-2, the J call TRBJ2-3, with 9 positions matching TRBD1. The TCR comes from a man in his thirties or forties who received the YFV17D yellow fever vaccine. Sequencing used PBMCs, obtained on the day of the yellow fever booster vaccination. The CDR3: CASSRASGTGFSDTQYF. Written as DNA, the CDR3 is TGTGCCAGCAGCCGCGCCAGTGGGACAGGGTTTAGTGATACGCAGTATTTT.